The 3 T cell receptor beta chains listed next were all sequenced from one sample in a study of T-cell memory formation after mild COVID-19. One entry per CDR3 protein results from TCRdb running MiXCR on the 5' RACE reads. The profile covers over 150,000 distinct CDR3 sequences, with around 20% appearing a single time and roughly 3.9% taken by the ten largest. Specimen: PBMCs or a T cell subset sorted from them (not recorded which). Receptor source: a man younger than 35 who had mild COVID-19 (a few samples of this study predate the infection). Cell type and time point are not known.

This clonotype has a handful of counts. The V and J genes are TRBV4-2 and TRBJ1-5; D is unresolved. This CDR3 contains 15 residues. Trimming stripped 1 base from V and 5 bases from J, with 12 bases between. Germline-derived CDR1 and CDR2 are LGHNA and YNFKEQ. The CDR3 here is CASSQGGGRDQPQHF. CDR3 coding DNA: TGTGCCAGCAGCCAAGGGGGAGGGAGGGATCAGCCCCAGCATTTT.

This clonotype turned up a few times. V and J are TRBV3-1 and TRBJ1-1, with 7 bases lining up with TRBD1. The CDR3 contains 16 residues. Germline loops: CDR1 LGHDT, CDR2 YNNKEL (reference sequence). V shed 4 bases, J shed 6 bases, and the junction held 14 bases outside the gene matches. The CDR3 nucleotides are TGTGCCAGCAGCCCCGGGACAGACCATCAACGGGCTGAAGCTTTCTTT. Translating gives CASSPGTDHQRAEAFF. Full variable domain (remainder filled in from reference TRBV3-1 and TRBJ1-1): DTAVSQTPKYLVTQMGNDKSIKCEQNLGHDTMYWYKQDSKKFLKIMFSYNNKELIINETVPNRFSPKSPDKAHLNLHINSLELGDSAVYFCASSPGTDHQRAEAFFGQGTRLTVV.

CDR3 in amino acids: CASGLQGNSGNTIYF. CDR3 bases: TGTGCCAGCGGGCTACAGGGGAACTCTGGAAACACCATATATTTT. The chain is built from TRBV6-2 or TRBV6-3 and TRBJ1-3; 7 nucleotides agree with TRBD1. Germline V gene data show CDR1 as MNHEY and CDR2 as SVGEGT. Losses at the gene ends were 8 bases for V and 0 bases for J; bases not matched to a gene: 7. The CDR3 runs to 15 residues.